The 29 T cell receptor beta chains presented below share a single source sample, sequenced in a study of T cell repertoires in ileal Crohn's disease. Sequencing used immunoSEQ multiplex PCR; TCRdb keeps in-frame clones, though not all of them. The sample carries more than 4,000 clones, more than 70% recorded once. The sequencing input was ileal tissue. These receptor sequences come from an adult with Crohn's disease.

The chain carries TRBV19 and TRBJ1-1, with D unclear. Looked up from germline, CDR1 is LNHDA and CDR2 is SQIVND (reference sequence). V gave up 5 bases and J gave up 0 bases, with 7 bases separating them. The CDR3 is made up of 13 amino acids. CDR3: CASSPYMNTEAFF. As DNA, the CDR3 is TGTGCCAGTAGTCCTTATATGAACACTGAAGCTTTCTTT.

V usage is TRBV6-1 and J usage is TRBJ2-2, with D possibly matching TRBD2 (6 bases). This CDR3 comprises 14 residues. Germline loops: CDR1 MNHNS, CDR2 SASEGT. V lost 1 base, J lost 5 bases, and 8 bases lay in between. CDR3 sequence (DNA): TGTGCCAGCAGTGAAGGGAGGGAAACCGGGGAGCTGTTTTTT. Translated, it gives CASSEGRETGELFF.

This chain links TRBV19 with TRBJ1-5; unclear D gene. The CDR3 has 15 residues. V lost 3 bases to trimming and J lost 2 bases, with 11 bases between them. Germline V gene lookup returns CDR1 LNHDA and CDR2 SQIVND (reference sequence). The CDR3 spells CASSMPGTGNQPQHF. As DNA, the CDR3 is TGTGCCAGTAGTATGCCGGGAACGGGCAATCAGCCCCAGCATTTT.

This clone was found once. CDR3 DNA sequence: TGCGCCAGCAGCCAAGACAGGGGAAGAAATGGCTACACCTTC. Translated, it gives CASSQDRGRNGYTF. The gene calls are TRBV4-1 and TRBJ1-2, with TRBD1 as a possible D gene (6 bases). The CDR3 runs to 14 residues. Per the germline V gene, CDR1 is MGHRA and CDR2 is YSYEKL. V dropped 0 bases and J dropped 6 bases, with 11 bases sitting between them.

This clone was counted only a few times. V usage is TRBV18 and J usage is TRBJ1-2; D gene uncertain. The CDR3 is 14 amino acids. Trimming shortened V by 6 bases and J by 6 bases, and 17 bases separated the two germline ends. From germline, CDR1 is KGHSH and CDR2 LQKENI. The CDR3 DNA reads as TGTGCCAGCTCGATAACCGCCGGGGAAGATGGCTACACCTTC. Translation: CASSITAGEDGYTF.

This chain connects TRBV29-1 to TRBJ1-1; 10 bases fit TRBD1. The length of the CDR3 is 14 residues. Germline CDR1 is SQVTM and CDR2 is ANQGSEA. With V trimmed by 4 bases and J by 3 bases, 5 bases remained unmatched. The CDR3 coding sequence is TGCAGCGTTGTAGGACAGGGGGGAGACACTGAAGCTTTCTTT. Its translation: CSVVGQGGDTEAFF.

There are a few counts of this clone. CDR3 residues: CASSYSSTAGNTIYF. Here the CDR3 DNA reads TGTGCCAGCAGTTACTCTTCCACAGCTGGAAACACCATATATTTT. J is TRBJ1-3 and V is TRBV6-6; no clear D. In germline, CDR1 is MNHNY, CDR2 SVGAGI (reference sequence). The ends were cut back, 0 bases at V and 2 bases at J, with 8 bases in the middle. CDR3 length: 15 residues.

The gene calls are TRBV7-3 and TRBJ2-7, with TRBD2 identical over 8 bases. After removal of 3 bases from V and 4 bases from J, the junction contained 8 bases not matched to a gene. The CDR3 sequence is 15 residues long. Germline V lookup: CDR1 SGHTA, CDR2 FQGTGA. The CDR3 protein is CASSFSAGGGYEQYF. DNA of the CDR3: TGTGCCAGCAGCTTTAGTGCGGGGGGAGGTTACGAGCAGTACTTC.

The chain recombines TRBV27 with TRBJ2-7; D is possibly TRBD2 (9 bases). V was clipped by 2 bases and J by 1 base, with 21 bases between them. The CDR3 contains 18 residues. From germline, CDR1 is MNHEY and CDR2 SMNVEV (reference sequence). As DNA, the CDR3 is TGTGCCAGCAGTTTACAGGGGGCTGGTAGCGGGAGTTCCTACGAGCAGTACTTC. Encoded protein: CASSLQGAGSGSSYEQYF.

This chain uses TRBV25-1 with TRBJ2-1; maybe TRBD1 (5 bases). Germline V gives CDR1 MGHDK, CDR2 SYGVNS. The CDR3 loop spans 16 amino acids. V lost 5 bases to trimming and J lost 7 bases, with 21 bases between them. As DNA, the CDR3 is TGTGCCAGCAGTTACTTAGACAGCCGCCAAGGGAATGAGCAGTTCTTC. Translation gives CASSYLDSRQGNEQFF.

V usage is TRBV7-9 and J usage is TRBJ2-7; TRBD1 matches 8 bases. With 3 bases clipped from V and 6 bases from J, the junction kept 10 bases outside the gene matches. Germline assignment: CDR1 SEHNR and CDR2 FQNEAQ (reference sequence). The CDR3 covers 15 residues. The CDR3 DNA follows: TGTGCCAGCAGCTTCCGACAGGGGTCCGCGGGCGAGCAGTACTTC. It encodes CASSFRQGSAGEQYF.

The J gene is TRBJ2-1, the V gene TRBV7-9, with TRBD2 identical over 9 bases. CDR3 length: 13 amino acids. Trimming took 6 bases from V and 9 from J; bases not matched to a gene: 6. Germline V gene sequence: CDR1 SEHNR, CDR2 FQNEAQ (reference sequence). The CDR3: CASSISGSGEQFF. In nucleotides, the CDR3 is TGTGCCAGCAGTATTAGCGGGAGTGGTGAGCAGTTCTTC.

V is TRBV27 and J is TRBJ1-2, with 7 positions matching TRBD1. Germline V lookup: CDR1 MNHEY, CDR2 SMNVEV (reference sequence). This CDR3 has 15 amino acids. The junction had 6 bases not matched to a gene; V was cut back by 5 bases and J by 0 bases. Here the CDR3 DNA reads TGTGCCAGCAGTCCGCAGGGGGTATCTAACTATGGCTACACCTTC. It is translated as CASSPQGVSNYGYTF.

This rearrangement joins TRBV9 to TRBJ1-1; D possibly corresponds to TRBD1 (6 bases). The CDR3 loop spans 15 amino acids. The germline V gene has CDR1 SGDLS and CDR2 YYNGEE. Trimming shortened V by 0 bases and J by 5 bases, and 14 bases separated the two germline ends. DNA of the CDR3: TGTGCCAGCAGCGTAGATGTAGGGGGAAGGACTGAAGCTTTCTTT. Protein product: CASSVDVGGRTEAFF.

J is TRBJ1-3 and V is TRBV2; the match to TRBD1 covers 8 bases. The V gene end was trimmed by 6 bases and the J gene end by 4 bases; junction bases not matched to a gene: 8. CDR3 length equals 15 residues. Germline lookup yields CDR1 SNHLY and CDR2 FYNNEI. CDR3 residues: CASRADRGSGNTIYF. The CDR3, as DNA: TGTGCCAGCAGAGCTGACAGGGGATCGGGAAACACCATATATTTT.

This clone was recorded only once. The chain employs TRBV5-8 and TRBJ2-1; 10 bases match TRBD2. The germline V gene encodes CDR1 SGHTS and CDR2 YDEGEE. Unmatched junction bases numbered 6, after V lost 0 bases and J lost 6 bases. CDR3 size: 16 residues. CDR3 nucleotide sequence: TGTGCCAGCAGCTTGGGCGTTAGCGGGGGGCGCAATGAGCAGTTCTTC. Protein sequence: CASSLGVSGGRNEQFF.

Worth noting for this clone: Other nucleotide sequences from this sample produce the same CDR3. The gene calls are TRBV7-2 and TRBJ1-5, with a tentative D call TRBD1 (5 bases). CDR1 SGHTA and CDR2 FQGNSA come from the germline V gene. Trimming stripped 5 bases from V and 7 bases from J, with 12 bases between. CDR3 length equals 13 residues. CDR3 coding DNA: TGTGCCAGCAGCCTCCAGGACAACCAGCCCCAGCATTTT. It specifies CASSLQDNQPQHF.

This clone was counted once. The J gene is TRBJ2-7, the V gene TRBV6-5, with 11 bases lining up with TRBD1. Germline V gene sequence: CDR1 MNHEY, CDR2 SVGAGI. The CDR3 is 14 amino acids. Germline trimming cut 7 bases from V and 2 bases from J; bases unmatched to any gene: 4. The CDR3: CASTGTGGPYEQYF. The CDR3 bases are TGTGCCAGCACCGGGACAGGGGGACCCTACGAGCAGTACTTC.

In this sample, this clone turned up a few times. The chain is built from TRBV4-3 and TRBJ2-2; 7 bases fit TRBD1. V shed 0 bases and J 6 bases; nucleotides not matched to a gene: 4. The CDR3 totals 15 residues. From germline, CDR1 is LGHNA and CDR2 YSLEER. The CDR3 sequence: CASSQERQGAGELFF. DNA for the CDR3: TGCGCCAGCAGCCAAGAAAGACAGGGTGCCGGGGAGCTGTTTTTT.

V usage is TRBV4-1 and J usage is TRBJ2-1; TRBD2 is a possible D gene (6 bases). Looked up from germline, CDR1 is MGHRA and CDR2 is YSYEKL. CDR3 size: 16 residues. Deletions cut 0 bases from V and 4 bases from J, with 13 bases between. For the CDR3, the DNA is TGCGCCAGCAGCCAAGATCAGGGCGGGATATACAATGAGCAGTTCTTC. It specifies CASSQDQGGIYNEQFF.

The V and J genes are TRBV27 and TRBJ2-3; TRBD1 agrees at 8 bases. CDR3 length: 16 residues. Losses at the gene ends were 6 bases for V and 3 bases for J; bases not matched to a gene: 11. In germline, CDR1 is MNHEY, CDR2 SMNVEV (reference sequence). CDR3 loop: CASSSLRDRNTDTQYF. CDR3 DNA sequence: TGTGCCAGCAGCTCGTTGAGGGACAGGAATACAGATACGCAGTATTTT.

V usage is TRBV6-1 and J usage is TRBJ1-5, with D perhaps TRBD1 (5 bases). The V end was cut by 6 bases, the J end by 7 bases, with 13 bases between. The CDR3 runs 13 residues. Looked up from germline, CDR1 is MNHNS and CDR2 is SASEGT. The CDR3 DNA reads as TGTGCCAGCAGACCAGACAGTCCCCAGCCCCAGCATTTT. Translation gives CASRPDSPQPQHF.

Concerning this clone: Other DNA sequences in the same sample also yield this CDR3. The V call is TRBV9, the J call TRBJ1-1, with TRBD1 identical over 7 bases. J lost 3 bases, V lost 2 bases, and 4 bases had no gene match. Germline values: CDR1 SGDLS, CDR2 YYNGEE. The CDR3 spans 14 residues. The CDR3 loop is CASSVLTGDTEAFF. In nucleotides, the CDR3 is TGTGCCAGCAGCGTCCTTACAGGGGACACTGAAGCTTTCTTT.

CDR3 DNA sequence: TGTGCCAGCAGCATGGACAAGTTCTACGAGCAGTACTTC. Protein sequence: CASSMDKFYEQYF. The chain carries TRBV7-8 and TRBJ2-5; D may be TRBD1 (5 bases). The J call could be wrong; TRBJ2-7 is a better fit for the DNA end. The CDR3 covers 13 residues. Germline CDR1 is SGHVS and CDR2 is FQNEAQ.

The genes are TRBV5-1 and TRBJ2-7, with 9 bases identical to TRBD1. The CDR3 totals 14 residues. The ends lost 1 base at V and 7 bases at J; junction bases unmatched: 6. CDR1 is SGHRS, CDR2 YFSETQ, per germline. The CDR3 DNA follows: TGCGCCAGCAGCTTGTGGGGGACAGGGCAGGAGCAGTACTTC. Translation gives CASSLWGTGQEQYF.

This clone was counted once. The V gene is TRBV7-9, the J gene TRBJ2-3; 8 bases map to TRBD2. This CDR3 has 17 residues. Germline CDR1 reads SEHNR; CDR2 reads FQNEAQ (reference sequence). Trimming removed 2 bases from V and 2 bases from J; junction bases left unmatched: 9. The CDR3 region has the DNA TGTGCCAGCAGCTTACTTCGGGGCGGGGGGTCCACAGATACGCAGTATTTT. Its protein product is CASSLLRGGGSTDTQYF.

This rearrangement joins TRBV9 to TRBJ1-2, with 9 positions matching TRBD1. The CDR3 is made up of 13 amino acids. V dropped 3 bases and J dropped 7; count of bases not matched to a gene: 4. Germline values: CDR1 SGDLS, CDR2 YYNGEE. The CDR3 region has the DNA TGTGCCAGCAGCGCCGGGACAGGGTTTGGCTACACCTTC. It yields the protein CASSAGTGFGYTF.

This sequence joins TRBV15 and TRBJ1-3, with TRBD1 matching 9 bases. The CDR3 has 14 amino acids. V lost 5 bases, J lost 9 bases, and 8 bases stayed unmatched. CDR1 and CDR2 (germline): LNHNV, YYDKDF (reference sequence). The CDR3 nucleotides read TGTGCCACCAGCGTCCCGGGACAGGGCGTCACCATATATTTT. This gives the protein CATSVPGQGVTIYF.

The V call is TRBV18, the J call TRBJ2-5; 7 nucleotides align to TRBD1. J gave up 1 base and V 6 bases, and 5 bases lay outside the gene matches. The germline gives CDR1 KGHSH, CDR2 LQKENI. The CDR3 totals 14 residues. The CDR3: CASSPGTVQETQYF. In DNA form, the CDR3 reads TGTGCCAGCTCTCCAGGGACAGTCCAAGAGACCCAGTACTTC.